One and the same sample provided the 27 T cell receptor beta chains below, sequenced in a study of cytomegalovirus exposure and HLA in healthy donors. Clones were read by immunoSEQ multiplex PCR, and TCRdb kept only the in-frame ones, dropping some. The sample consists of some 120,000 clones, 88% of them appearing once. What was sequenced was PBMCs. Receptors originate from a young man in good health and CMV-seronegative.

This chain uses TRBV15 with TRBJ2-7; no clear D. Between the trimmed V and J ends, which lost 0 bases and 0 bases, there was a span of 6 bases. Germline values: CDR1 LNHNV, CDR2 YYDKDF (reference sequence). The CDR3 spans 14 residues. CDR3 sequence: CATSRDPGSYEQYF. DNA of the CDR3: TGTGCCACCAGCAGAGACCCGGGCTCCTACGAGCAGTACTTC.

This chain joins TRBV6-5 and TRBJ1-1; D may be TRBD1 (5 bases). The CDR3 contains 14 residues. Trimming pared 7 bases from V and 10 bases from J, leaving 22 bases between. The V gene's germline CDR1 is MNHEY and CDR2 SVGAGI. The CDR3 DNA follows: TGTGCCAGCAACGACCCGGCAGGGCAAGAGCGAGCTTTCTTT. This sequence encodes CASNDPAGQERAFF.

The chain is built from TRBV5-1 and TRBJ2-7; D is possibly TRBD1 (5 bases). V shed 5 bases and J shed 2 bases, with 11 bases lying between them. The germline V gene encodes CDR1 SGHRS and CDR2 YFSETQ. The CDR3 covers 13 residues. CDR3 in amino acids: CASRRVGAYEQYF. The CDR3 DNA reads as TGCGCCAGCAGAAGGGTAGGGGCCTACGAGCAGTACTTC.

This clone has only a few counts. The V gene is TRBV6-5, the J gene TRBJ2-7, with 7 bases identical to TRBD2. CDR1 MNHEY and CDR2 SVGAGI come from the germline V gene. The CDR3 consists of 12 residues. With 11 bases clipped from V and 3 bases from J, the junction kept 7 bases outside the gene matches. The CDR3 loop reads CASGGSGYEQYF. In DNA form, the CDR3 reads TGTGCCTCGGGAGGTAGCGGCTACGAGCAGTACTTC.

This clone came up many times. The chain combines TRBV6-1 with TRBJ1-2; D is unclear. CDR3 size: 15 residues. Trimming left V 1 base short and J 4 bases short, with 13 bases between. Germline V lookup: CDR1 MNHNS, CDR2 SASEGT. Written as DNA, the CDR3 is TGTGCCAGCAGTGAAGGGGAGGGCCACTCCTATGGCTACACCTTC. Residues: CASSEGEGHSYGYTF.

The V call is TRBV6-5, the J call TRBJ1-4, with 8 nucleotides matching TRBD1. Germline assignment: CDR1 MNHEY and CDR2 SVGAGI. The CDR3 has 16 amino acids. Trimming took 4 bases from V and 3 from J; bases not matched to a gene: 7. The CDR3 sequence: CASSSIQGAPNEKLFF. CDR3 bases: TGTGCCAGCAGTTCCATCCAGGGGGCGCCTAATGAAAAACTGTTTTTT.

The chain uses TRBV6-6 and TRBJ2-3; the D gene is possibly TRBD2 (6 bases). The V end lost 5 bases, the J end lost 4 bases, and 10 bases lay between the germline ends. The CDR3 is 13 residues long. Germline CDR1 and CDR2: MNHNY and SVGAGI (reference sequence). CDR3 sequence reads: CASSPSGADTQYF. CDR3 DNA sequence: TGTGCCAGCAGTCCATCGGGGGCAGATACGCAGTATTTT.

The V and J genes are TRBV2 and TRBJ2-1; the D gene is possibly TRBD2 (7 bases). The CDR3 contains 14 residues. Germline V gives CDR1 SNHLY, CDR2 FYNNEI. V was clipped by 10 bases and J by 5 bases, with 18 bases between them. CDR3 protein: CATTEGGGDNEQFF. CDR3 nucleotides: TGTGCCACGACGGAGGGGGGAGGGGACAATGAGCAGTTCTTC.

The CDR3 nucleotides are TGTGCCAGTGGGATCGGGGGTTTAGGATCCTACGAGCAGTACTTC. It yields the protein CASGIGGLGSYEQYF. The chain is built from TRBV19 and TRBJ2-7; TRBD2 might be the D (6 bases). CDR3 size: 15 residues. The V and J ends lost 8 bases and 1 base respectively, with 18 bases between them. Germline lookup yields CDR1 LNHDA and CDR2 SQIVND (reference sequence).

The CDR3 nucleotides are TGTGCCTTCCTCAAACGGCACAGGTCGAACACCGGGGAGCTGTTTTTT. Translated: CAFLKRHRSNTGELFF. The rearrangement uses TRBV30 and TRBJ2-2, with D possibly matching TRBD1 (5 bases). The CDR3 is made up of 16 amino acids. Trimming stripped 7 bases from V and 0 bases from J, with 18 bases between. Germline V CDR1 and CDR2: GTSNPN, SVGIG (reference sequence).

Notes on this clone: The same CDR3 also results from other DNA sequences found in this sample. The rearrangement uses TRBV19 and TRBJ2-5; TRBD1 matches at 7 bases. CDR3 length: 13 residues. Unmatched junction bases numbered 3, after V lost 4 bases and J lost 4 bases. Germline assignment: CDR1 LNHDA and CDR2 SQIVND (reference sequence). Here the CDR3 DNA reads TGTGCCAGTAGTACAGGGGACAGAGAGACCCAGTACTTC. It encodes CASSTGDRETQYF.

The rearrangement joins TRBV5-1 to TRBJ2-3; possible D gene TRBD2, 5 bases. The CDR3 totals 18 residues. Trimming took 2 bases from V and 4 from J, leaving 23 bases between them. CDR1 and CDR2 (germline): SGHRS, YFSETQ. Here the CDR3 DNA reads TGCGCCAGCAGCTTTGGCACGAGTTGGAAGGTGGGAGCAGATACGCAGTATTTT. Residues: CASSFGTSWKVGADTQYF.

This chain connects TRBV2 to TRBJ2-1, with 8 bases lining up with TRBD1. This CDR3 comprises 16 residues. CDR1 and CDR2 from the germline V gene are SNHLY and FYNNEI. Germline trimming cut 4 bases from V and 3 bases from J; bases unmatched to any gene: 8. The CDR3 loop reads CASSGGGQGRYNEQFF. CDR3 coding DNA: TGTGCCAGCAGTGGTGGAGGACAGGGCCGCTACAATGAGCAGTTCTTC.

The chain combines TRBV7-3 with TRBJ1-1, with TRBD1 as a possible D gene (6 bases). This CDR3 spans 11 amino acids. Trimming took off 9 bases at V and 3 bases at J, with 8 bases between the two ends. The germline CDR1 and CDR2 sequences are SGHTA and FQGTGA. Here the CDR3 DNA reads TGTGCCAGTAAGGGGGACACTGAAGCTTTCTTT. Its protein product is CASKGDTEAFF.

This chain joins TRBV30 and TRBJ2-3; TRBD2 is a possible D gene (5 bases). This CDR3 spans 13 amino acids. V lost 0 bases and J 4 bases, leaving 8 bases between the germline ends. Germline V lookup: CDR1 GTSNPN, CDR2 SVGIG (reference sequence). The CDR3 nucleotides read TGTGCCTGGAGTGTACTAGTGGCAGATACGCAGTATTTT. This sequence encodes CAWSVLVADTQYF.

The chain joins TRBV5-5 to TRBJ2-7; 7 bases map to TRBD1. Germline trimming cut 4 bases from V and 1 base from J; bases unmatched to any gene: 11. This CDR3 is built from 16 residues. Germline assignment: CDR1 SGHKS and CDR2 YYEKEE (reference sequence). In DNA, the CDR3 is TGTGCCAGCAGCCATGTTCGGGACAGCGCATCCTACGAGCAGTACTTC. Residues: CASSHVRDSASYEQYF.

This sequence joins TRBV11-3 and TRBJ2-7; D might be TRBD1 (6 bases). V dropped 0 bases and J dropped 3 bases, with 6 bases sitting between them. CDR1 and CDR2 from the germline V gene are SGHNT and YENEEA. The CDR3 totals 13 residues. The CDR3 protein is CASSLEQGYEQYF. The CDR3 coding sequence is TGTGCCAGCAGCTTAGAACAGGGCTACGAGCAGTACTTC.

The rearrangement uses TRBV27 and TRBJ2-7, with 7 positions matching TRBD1. The CDR3 has 14 residues. Germline assignment: CDR1 MNHEY and CDR2 SMNVEV (reference sequence). Unmatched junction bases numbered 8, after V lost 3 bases and J lost 6 bases. CDR3 sequence: CASSFRGSVAEQYF. The CDR3 region has the DNA TGTGCCAGCAGTTTCAGGGGGAGTGTGGCCGAGCAGTACTTC.

The gene calls are TRBV5-5 and TRBJ2-7, with TRBD2 matching 11 bases. The V and J ends lost 1 base and 1 base, in that order; junction bases with no gene match: 4. The CDR3 consists of 16 residues. The germline CDR1 and CDR2 sequences are SGHKS and YYEKEE (reference sequence). CDR3 nucleotide sequence: TGTGCCAGCAGCTTGTGGGGACTAGCGGCATCCTACGAGCAGTACTTC. This translates into CASSLWGLAASYEQYF.

Concerning this clone: The sample has other DNA sequences that encode this CDR3 too. The CDR3 DNA is TGTGCCAGCAGCTTGGGGGTAGCGGGGTCCTACAATGAGCAGTTCTTC. Translated, it gives CASSLGVAGSYNEQFF. V and J are TRBV5-6 and TRBJ2-1; TRBD2 matches 8 bases. Unmatched junction bases numbered 3, after V lost 0 bases and J lost 1 base. This CDR3 region has 16 residues. Germline V gives CDR1 SGHDT, CDR2 YYEEEE.

This rearrangement joins TRBV7-9 to TRBJ1-4, with D possibly TRBD1 on 6 matching bases. The length of the CDR3 is 15 residues. CDR1 and CDR2 from the germline V gene are SEHNR and FQNEAQ (reference sequence). The V and J ends lost 1 base and 6 bases respectively, with 12 bases between them. CDR3 loop: CASSLGAGADEKLFF. The CDR3 nucleotides are TGTGCCAGCAGCTTAGGCGCAGGGGCGGATGAAAAACTGTTTTTT.

This chain uses TRBV18 with TRBJ1-4; the match to TRBD1 covers 8 bases. The CDR3 length is 13 residues. Losses at the gene ends were 2 bases for V and 13 bases for J; bases not matched to a gene: 6. Germline CDR1 reads KGHSH; CDR2 reads LQKENI. The CDR3 sequence: CASSPSGQGRLFF. As DNA, the CDR3 is TGTGCCAGCTCACCATCCGGACAGGGAAGACTGTTTTTT.

This clone is a singleton in its sample. The chain uses TRBV7-9 and TRBJ2-7, with TRBD1 matching 8 bases. This CDR3 is built from 14 residues. Unmatched junction bases numbered 4, after V lost 1 base and J lost 5 bases. CDR1 and CDR2 from the germline V gene are SEHNR and FQNEAQ (reference sequence). As DNA, the CDR3 is TGTGCCAGCAGCTTAGGACAGGGGAGGAACGAGCAGTACTTC. It encodes CASSLGQGRNEQYF.

The V and J genes are TRBV6-5 and TRBJ2-7; perhaps TRBD2 as D (6 bases). The V gene lost 5 bases and the J gene lost 2 bases, with 13 bases spanning the gap. CDR1 and CDR2 (germline): MNHEY, SVGAGI. This CDR3 is 14 amino acids long. The CDR3 DNA is TGTGCCAGCAGTACGGGGGAGGAGACCTACGAGCAGTACTTC. Amino acid sequence: CASSTGEETYEQYF.

This clone was seen only a few times. This chain links TRBV6-4 with TRBJ2-7; D is perhaps TRBD2 (6 bases). CDR3 length equals 13 residues. Germline assignment: CDR1 MRHNA and CDR2 SNTAGT. V gave up 7 bases and J gave up 1 base, with 11 bases separating them. The CDR3 DNA is TGTGCCAGCATCGACGGGAGTTCCTACGAGCAGTACTTC. Its translation: CASIDGSSYEQYF.

The chain links TRBV7-9 to TRBJ2-1; D perhaps matches TRBD1 (7 bases). CDR1 SEHNR and CDR2 FQNEAQ come from the germline V gene (reference sequence). The CDR3 covers 15 residues. V lost 4 bases and J lost 12, with 22 bases in between. This chain's CDR3 is CASSYRAEGAHGQFF. The DNA of the CDR3 is TGTGCCAGCAGCTACAGGGCGGAGGGGGCGCATGGGCAGTTCTTC.

This sequence joins TRBV5-1 and TRBJ2-3, with 10 nucleotides matching TRBD2. CDR3 length: 22 amino acids. Germline values: CDR1 SGHRS, CDR2 YFSETQ. The junction had 22 bases not matched to a gene; V was cut back by 0 bases and J by 3 bases. The CDR3 is CASSLGVVGSSGRVGRTDTQYF. The CDR3 region has the DNA TGCGCCAGCAGCTTGGGTGTGGTCGGGTCTAGCGGGAGAGTCGGAAGAACAGATACGCAGTATTTT.